This passage covers 26 T cell receptor beta chains from one sample sequenced in a study of long-term antiretroviral therapy in people with HIV. It was version v3.0 of the immunoSEQ assay that was run at survey level. Measured with immunoSEQ multiplex PCR; TCRdb has only the in-frame clones, and not every one. The sample contains tens of thousands of clones, 80% of which appear only once. The sequences come from unsorted PBMCs, collected 0.3 years after starting antiretroviral therapy. These receptors were obtained from a man aged 40-49 years with HIV.

The chain joins TRBV9 to TRBJ1-5, with unresolved D. The length of the CDR3 is 17 residues. The V end lost 3 bases, the J end lost 4 bases, and 20 bases lay between the germline ends. Per the germline V gene, CDR1 is SGDLS and CDR2 is YYNGEE. CDR3 nucleotides: TGTGCCAGCAGCGCGGAGGGCGCGAAGGTGGGGAATCAGCCCCAGCATTTT. It specifies CASSAEGAKVGNQPQHF.

The chain employs TRBV5-1 and TRBJ1-2; 12 bases agree with TRBD1. The CDR3 runs 14 residues. V lost 4 bases, J lost 7 bases, and 5 bases stayed unmatched. The germline gives CDR1 SGHRS, CDR2 YFSETQ. The CDR3 nucleotides read TGCGCCAGCAGCCCGGGGACAGGGGGCTTTGGCTACACCTTC. It yields the protein CASSPGTGGFGYTF.

In regard to this clone: Other DNA variants within this sample encode the same CDR3. The genes are TRBV28 and TRBJ1-1; D call uncertain. This CDR3 contains 11 residues. Germline V CDR1 and CDR2: MDHEN, SYDVKM. Trimming shortened V by 3 bases and J by 5 bases, and 4 bases separated the two germline ends. CDR3: CASSFPTEAFF. Here the CDR3 DNA reads TGTGCCAGCAGTTTTCCTACTGAAGCTTTCTTT.

The rearrangement uses TRBV5-1 and TRBJ2-5, with 7 nucleotides matching TRBD1. The CDR3 loop spans 15 amino acids. Germline V CDR1 and CDR2: SGHRS, YFSETQ. V trimming: 1 base; J trimming: 3 bases; junction bases outside the gene matches: 6. The CDR3: CASSLMGQGEETQYF. DNA of the CDR3: TGCGCCAGCAGCTTGATGGGTCAGGGGGAAGAGACCCAGTACTTC.

This clone is medium-sized in the sample. The chain combines TRBV7-2 with TRBJ1-5; 7 bases match TRBD1. The V gene end was trimmed by 5 bases and the J gene end by 4 bases; junction bases not matched to a gene: 2. Germline V lookup: CDR1 SGHTA, CDR2 FQGNSA. The CDR3 has 13 residues. CDR3 nucleotides: TGTGCCAGCAGCGTACAGGGGAATCAGCCCCAGCATTTT. Protein sequence: CASSVQGNQPQHF.

There are a few counts of this clone. The chain has TRBV14 and TRBJ2-7; no firm D call. V was cut by 3 bases and J by 2 bases, with 20 bases left in between. Germline assignment: CDR1 SGHDN and CDR2 FVKESK. This CDR3 spans 17 amino acids. CDR3 DNA: TGTGCCAGCAGCCATACGTCCAAAACCCTACCGCCCTACGAGCAGTACTTC. Protein: CASSHTSKTLPPYEQYF.

The chain couples TRBV5-1 to TRBJ2-7; tentatively, D is TRBD1 (6 bases). Trimming removed 4 bases at V and 6 bases at J, with 20 bases between. The germline gives CDR1 SGHRS, CDR2 YFSETQ. This CDR3 has 15 residues. Written as DNA, the CDR3 is TGCGCCAGCAGCCCACCCGAGACAGGTCGGGCCGAGCAGTACTTC. It encodes CASSPPETGRAEQYF.

A few counts support this clone. The V call is TRBV5-1, the J call TRBJ1-2; TRBD1 matches 7 bases. V was clipped by 4 bases and J by 3 bases; unmatched bases: 6. Per the germline V gene, CDR1 is SGHRS and CDR2 is YFSETQ. The CDR3 runs 14 residues. Written as DNA, the CDR3 is TGCGCCAGCAGCCAAGGGGGCTCTGACTATGGCTACACCTTC. Residues: CASSQGGSDYGYTF.

The CDR3 DNA follows: TGTGCCAGCTCCAAGACAGGGGCCATCTACGAGCAGTACTTC. It codes for CASSKTGAIYEQYF. The rearrangement uses TRBV18 and TRBJ2-5, with 8 bases lining up with TRBD1. The end of the DNA aligns better with TRBJ2-7, so the J call may be wrong. There are 14 residues in the CDR3. Germline loops: CDR1 KGHSH, CDR2 LQKENI.

The chain carries TRBV19 and TRBJ2-7; perhaps TRBD1 as D (5 bases). CDR1 and CDR2 (germline): LNHDA, SQIVND (reference sequence). The CDR3 is 12 amino acids. V lost 6 bases, J lost 4 bases, and 10 bases lay in between. The chain's CDR3 is CASRDTEYEQYF. The CDR3 DNA is TGTGCCAGTAGGGACACGGAGTACGAGCAGTACTTC.

This clone was detected only once. CDR3 in DNA: TGTGCCAGCACCGGGCAGCTGTACGAGCAGTACTTC. It codes for CASTGQLYEQYF. The rearrangement uses TRBV6-1 and TRBJ2-7; D is ambiguous. The V end lost 7 bases, the J end lost 4 bases, and 11 bases lay between the germline ends. The germline V gene has CDR1 MNHNS and CDR2 SASEGT. The CDR3 consists of 12 residues.

The chain recombines TRBV11-2 with TRBJ2-2; 7 bases fit TRBD1. There are 15 residues in the CDR3. Germline-derived CDR1 and CDR2 are SGHAT and FQNNGV. Trimming took 5 bases from V and 4 from J; bases not matched to a gene: 7. In DNA, the CDR3 is TGTGCCAGCAGCCAGTCGAGACAGGGCACCGGGGAGCTGTTTTTT. Protein product: CASSQSRQGTGELFF.

The chain couples TRBV11-2 to TRBJ1-1; D might be TRBD1 (5 bases). Trimming removed 6 bases at V and 12 bases at J, with 11 bases between. The germline gives CDR1 SGHAT, CDR2 FQNNGV. The CDR3 contains 10 residues. CDR3 in amino acids: CASRGLESFF. The DNA of the CDR3 is TGTGCCAGCAGGGGACTGGAGTCTTTCTTT.

V and J are TRBV7-8 and TRBJ2-7, with D possibly called TRBD1 or TRBD2 (5 bases each). V lost 5 bases and J 2 bases, leaving 13 bases between the germline ends. The germline V gene has CDR1 SGHVS and CDR2 FQNEAQ. This CDR3 spans 14 amino acids. The CDR3 nucleotides are TGTGCCAGCAGCCTCCGGGACGGACCCTACGAGCAGTACTTC. As protein: CASSLRDGPYEQYF.

The chain is built from TRBV10-2 and TRBJ2-3; 12 bases match TRBD2. The CDR3 extends over 17 amino acids. The J segment lost 0 bases and the V segment lost 2 bases, leaving 3 bases of the junction unmatched. Germline V CDR1 and CDR2: WSHSY, SAAADI. The CDR3 sequence: CASSEPLAGGSTDTQYF. The DNA of the CDR3 is TGCGCCAGCAGTGAGCCACTAGCGGGGGGAAGCACAGATACGCAGTATTTT.

This clone was recorded once. The chain employs TRBV5-1 and TRBJ1-6, with D perhaps TRBD1 (6 bases). The CDR3 runs to 15 residues. The germline V gene has CDR1 SGHRS and CDR2 YFSETQ. V was shortened by 4 bases and J by 7 bases, with 15 bases between the two germline ends. CDR3: CASSRIQGRNSPLHF. CDR3 nucleotides: TGCGCCAGCAGCCGGATACAGGGCCGGAATTCACCCCTCCACTTT.

This rearrangement joins TRBV28 to TRBJ2-3; 9 nucleotides match TRBD2. The V segment lost 7 bases and the J segment 7 bases; nucleotides outside the gene matches: 9. Germline CDR1 MDHEN, CDR2 SYDVKM. The CDR3 spans 14 residues. CDR3 nucleotides: TGTGCCAGCACTTCGGGCGGGGGGGCCTATACGCAGTATTTT. Amino acid sequence: CASTSGGGAYTQYF. The whole variable domain, filled in from reference TRBV28 and TRBJ2-3, reads DVKVTQSSRYLVKRTGEKVFLECVQDMDHENMFWYRQDPGLGLRLIYFSYDVKMKEKGDIPEGYSVSREKKERFSLILESASTNQTSMYLCASTSGGGAYTQYFGPGTRLTVL.

In this sample, this clone turned up a few times. The genes are TRBV7-9 and TRBJ2-7; the D call may be TRBD1 or TRBD2 (5 bases each). V lost 5 bases and J 2 bases, leaving 13 bases between the germline ends. The CDR3 runs 14 residues. Germline V gene data show CDR1 as SEHNR and CDR2 as FQNEAQ (reference sequence). CDR3 residues: CASSGDPEPYEQYF. CDR3 DNA: TGTGCCAGCAGCGGGGACCCAGAACCCTACGAGCAGTACTTC. The full variable domain, completed using reference TRBV7-9 and TRBJ2-7, is DTGVSQNPRHKITKRGQNVTFRCDPISEHNRLYWYRQTLGQGPEFLTYFQNEAQLEKSRLLSDRFSAERPKGSFSTLEIQRTEQGDSAMYLCASSGDPEPYEQYFGPGTRLTVT.

This sequence joins TRBV28 and TRBJ1-2; possible D gene TRBD1, 6 bases. Between the trimmed V and J ends, which lost 4 bases and 8 bases, there was a span of 11 bases. CDR1 is MDHEN and CDR2 is SYDVKM in the germline V gene. The CDR3 contains 12 residues. DNA for the CDR3: TGTGCCAGCAGTTGGGACACGCGGGGCTACACCTTC. Translating gives CASSWDTRGYTF.

There are a few counts of this clone. The chain is built from TRBV7-9 and TRBJ2-7; 15 bases match TRBD2. The CDR3 covers 15 residues. Germline V gene lookup returns CDR1 SEHNR and CDR2 FQNEAQ (reference sequence). Losses at the gene ends were 5 bases for V and 6 bases for J; bases not matched to a gene: 5. CDR3 sequence (DNA): TGTGCCAGCAGCCTGCTGGGACTAGCGGGAGGCGAGCAGTACTTC. Translating it yields CASSLLGLAGGEQYF.

The V and J genes are TRBV12-2 and TRBJ1-4; TRBD1 is the table's D call and was not checked against the DNA. TRBV12-2 is flagged as a pseudogene. The length of the CDR3 is 15 residues. CDR3 sequence reads: CASRPKQGADEKLFF. The CDR3 DNA follows: TGTGCAAGTCGCCCCAAACAGGGGGCAGACGAAAAACTGTTTTTT.

This clone was detected a few times. The rearrangement joins TRBV6-6 to TRBJ1-5, with D possibly matching TRBD1 (5 bases). This CDR3 has 13 residues. Germline loops: CDR1 MNHNY, CDR2 SVGAGI (reference sequence). The ends were cut back, 4 bases at V and 3 bases at J, with 7 bases in the middle. CDR3 DNA: TGTGCCAGCAGTTCCAGGGTCAATCAGCCCCAGCATTTT. Translating it yields CASSSRVNQPQHF.

J is TRBJ2-2 and V is TRBV15; TRBD2 agrees at 8 bases. J lost 5 bases, V lost 0 bases, and 8 bases had no gene match. The CDR3 is 17 amino acids. CDR1 and CDR2 (germline): LNHNV, YYDKDF (reference sequence). CDR3 sequence reads: CATSRDLASGRTGELFF. The DNA for the CDR3 is TGTGCCACCAGCAGAGATCTGGCTAGCGGGCGGACCGGGGAGCTGTTTTTT.

The chain recombines TRBV7-9 with TRBJ2-2; D not resolved. Germline V gene data show CDR1 as SEHNR and CDR2 as FQNEAQ (reference sequence). V shed 4 bases and J shed 6 bases, with 6 bases lying between them. This CDR3 contains 12 residues. CDR3 DNA sequence: TGTGCCAGCAGCTCCCCATCCGGGGAGCTGTTTTTT. Translating it yields CASSSPSGELFF.

The chain joins TRBV18 to TRBJ2-3; 14 positions agree with TRBD2. CDR1 and CDR2 from the germline V gene are KGHSH and LQKENI. With 3 bases clipped from V and 5 bases from J, the junction kept 4 bases outside the gene matches. This CDR3 comprises 16 residues. The CDR3 spells CASSPEGLAGGDTQYF. In nucleotides, the CDR3 is TGTGCCAGCTCACCGGAAGGACTAGCGGGAGGAGATACGCAGTATTTT.

The chain couples TRBV6-5 to TRBJ2-3, with 10 bases identical to TRBD2. This CDR3 has 15 amino acids. CDR1 and CDR2 from the germline V gene are MNHEY and SVGAGI. J gave up 2 bases and V 5 bases, and 4 bases lay outside the gene matches. The CDR3 protein is CASSRSGGHTDTQYF. The DNA for the CDR3 is TGTGCCAGCAGTCGTAGCGGGGGGCACACAGATACGCAGTATTTT.